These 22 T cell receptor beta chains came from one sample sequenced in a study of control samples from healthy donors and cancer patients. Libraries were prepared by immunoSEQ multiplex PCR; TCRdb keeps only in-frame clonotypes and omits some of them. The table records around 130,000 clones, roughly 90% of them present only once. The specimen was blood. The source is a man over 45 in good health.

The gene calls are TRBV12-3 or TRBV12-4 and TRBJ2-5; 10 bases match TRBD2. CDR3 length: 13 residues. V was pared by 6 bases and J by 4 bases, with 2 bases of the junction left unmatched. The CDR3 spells CASRAGGAETQYF. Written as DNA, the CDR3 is TGTGCCAGCAGAGCGGGGGGGGCAGAGACCCAGTACTTC.

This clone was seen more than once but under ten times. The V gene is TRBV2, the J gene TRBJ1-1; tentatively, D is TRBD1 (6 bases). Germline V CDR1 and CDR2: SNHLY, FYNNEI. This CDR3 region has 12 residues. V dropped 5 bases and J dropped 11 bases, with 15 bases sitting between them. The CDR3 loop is CASSLRGDSAFF. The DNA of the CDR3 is TGTGCCAGCAGTCTAAGGGGGGACTCGGCTTTCTTT.

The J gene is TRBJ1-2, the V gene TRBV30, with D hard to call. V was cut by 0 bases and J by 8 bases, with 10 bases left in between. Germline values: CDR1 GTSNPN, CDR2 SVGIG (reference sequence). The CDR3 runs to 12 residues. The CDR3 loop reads CAWSVTVGGYTF. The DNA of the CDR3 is TGTGCCTGGAGTGTCACGGTGGGGGGCTACACCTTC.

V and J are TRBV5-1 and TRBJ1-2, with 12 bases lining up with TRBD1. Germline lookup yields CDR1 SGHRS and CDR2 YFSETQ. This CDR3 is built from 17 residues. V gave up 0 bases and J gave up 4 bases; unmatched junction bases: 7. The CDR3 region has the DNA TGCGCCAGCAGCTTGGAATTAGGGACAGGGGGCTCCTATGGCTACACCTTC. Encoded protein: CASSLELGTGGSYGYTF.

This CDR3 reads CASSFPQGPYQETQYF. The CDR3 DNA sequence: TGTGCCAGCAGTTTCCCCCAGGGCCCTTACCAAGAGACCCAGTACTTC. The chain carries TRBV28 and TRBJ2-5; D possibly corresponds to TRBD1 (5 bases). Deletions cut 3 bases from V and 0 bases from J, with 14 bases between. Germline-derived CDR1 and CDR2 are MDHEN and SYDVKM. This CDR3 is 16 amino acids long.

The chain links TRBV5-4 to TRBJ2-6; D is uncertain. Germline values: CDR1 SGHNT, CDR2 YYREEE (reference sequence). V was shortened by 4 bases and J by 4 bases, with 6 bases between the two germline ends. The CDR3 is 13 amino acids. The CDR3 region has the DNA TGTGCCAGCAGCGTGGACGGGGCCAACGTCCTGACTTTC. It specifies CASSVDGANVLTF.

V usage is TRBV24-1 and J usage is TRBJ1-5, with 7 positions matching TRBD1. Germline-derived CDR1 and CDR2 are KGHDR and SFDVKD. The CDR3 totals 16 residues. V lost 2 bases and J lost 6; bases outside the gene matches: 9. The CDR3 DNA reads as TGTGCCACCAGTGATTCGCAAACAGGGGCGGGTCAGCCCCAGCATTTT. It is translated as CATSDSQTGAGQPQHF.

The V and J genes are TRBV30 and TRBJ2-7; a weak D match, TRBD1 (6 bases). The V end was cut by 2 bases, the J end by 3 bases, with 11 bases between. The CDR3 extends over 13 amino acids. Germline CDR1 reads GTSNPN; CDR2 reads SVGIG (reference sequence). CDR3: CAWSPQGLYEQYF. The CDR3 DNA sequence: TGTGCCTGGAGTCCACAGGGTCTCTACGAGCAGTACTTC.

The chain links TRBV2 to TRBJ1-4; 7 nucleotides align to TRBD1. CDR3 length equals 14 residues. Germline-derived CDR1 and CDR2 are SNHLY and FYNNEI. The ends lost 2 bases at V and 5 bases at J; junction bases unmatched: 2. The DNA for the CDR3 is TGTGCCAGCAGTGAAATGGACAGGAATGAAAAACTGTTTTTT. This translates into CASSEMDRNEKLFF.

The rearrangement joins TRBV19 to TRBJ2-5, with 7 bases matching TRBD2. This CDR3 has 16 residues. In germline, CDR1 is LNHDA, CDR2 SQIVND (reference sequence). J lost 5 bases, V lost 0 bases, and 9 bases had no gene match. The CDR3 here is CASSIDPAGRVETQYF. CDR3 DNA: TGTGCCAGTAGTATAGATCCGGCAGGGAGGGTCGAGACCCAGTACTTC.

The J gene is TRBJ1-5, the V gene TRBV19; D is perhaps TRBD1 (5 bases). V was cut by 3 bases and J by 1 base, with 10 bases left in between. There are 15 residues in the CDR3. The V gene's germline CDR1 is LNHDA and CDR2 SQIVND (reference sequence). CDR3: CASSMTDYSNQPQHF. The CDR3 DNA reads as TGTGCCAGTAGTATGACAGACTACAGCAATCAGCCCCAGCATTTT.

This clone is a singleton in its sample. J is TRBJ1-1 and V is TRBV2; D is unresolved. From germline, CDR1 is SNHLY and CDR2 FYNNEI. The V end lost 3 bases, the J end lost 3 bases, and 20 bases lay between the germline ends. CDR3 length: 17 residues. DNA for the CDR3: TGTGCCAGCAGTGAGAGGTCCCCCAGTTTGTGGGACACTGAAGCTTTCTTT. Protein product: CASSERSPSLWDTEAFF.

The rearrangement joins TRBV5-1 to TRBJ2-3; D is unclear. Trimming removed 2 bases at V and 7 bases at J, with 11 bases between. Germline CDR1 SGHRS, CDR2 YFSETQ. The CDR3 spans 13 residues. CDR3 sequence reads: CASSFSRSHTQYF. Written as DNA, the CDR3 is TGCGCCAGCAGCTTCAGTCGCAGTCATACGCAGTATTTT.

As DNA, the CDR3 is TGTGCCTGGAGTGTTGGCTTTCACTATGGCTACACCTTC. This sequence encodes CAWSVGFHYGYTF. V gene TRBV30 combines with J gene TRBJ1-2; D remains ambiguous. Deletions cut 0 bases from V and 3 bases from J, with 8 bases between. The CDR3 loop spans 13 amino acids. Germline CDR1 reads GTSNPN; CDR2 reads SVGIG (reference sequence).

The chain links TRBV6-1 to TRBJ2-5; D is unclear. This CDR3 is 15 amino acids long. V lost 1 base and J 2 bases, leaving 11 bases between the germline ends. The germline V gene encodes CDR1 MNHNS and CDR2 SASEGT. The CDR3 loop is CASSEGHTPQETQYF. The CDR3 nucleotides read TGTGCCAGCAGTGAAGGACACACACCTCAAGAGACCCAGTACTTC.

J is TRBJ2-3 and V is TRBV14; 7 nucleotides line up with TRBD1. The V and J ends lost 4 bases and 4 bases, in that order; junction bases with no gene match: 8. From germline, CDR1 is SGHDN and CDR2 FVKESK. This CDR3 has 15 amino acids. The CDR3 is CASSRDRARADTQYF. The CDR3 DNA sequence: TGTGCCAGCAGCCGAGACAGGGCCAGGGCAGATACGCAGTATTTT. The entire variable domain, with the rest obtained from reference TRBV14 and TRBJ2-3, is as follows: EAGVTQFPSHSVIEKGQTVTLRCDPISGHDNLYWYRRVMGKEIKFLLHFVKESKQDESGMPNNRFLAERTGGTYSTLKVQPAELEDSGVYFCASSRDRARADTQYFGPGTRLTVL.

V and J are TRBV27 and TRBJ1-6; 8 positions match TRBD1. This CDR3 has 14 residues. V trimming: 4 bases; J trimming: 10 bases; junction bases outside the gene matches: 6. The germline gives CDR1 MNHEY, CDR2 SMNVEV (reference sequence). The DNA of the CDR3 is TGTGCCAGCAGTTCACCAGGGGGCAGGTCACCCCTCCACTTT. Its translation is CASSSPGGRSPLHF.

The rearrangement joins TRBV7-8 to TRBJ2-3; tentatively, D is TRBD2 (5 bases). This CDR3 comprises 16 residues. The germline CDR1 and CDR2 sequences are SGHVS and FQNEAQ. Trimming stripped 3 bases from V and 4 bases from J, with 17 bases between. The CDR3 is CASSLSAAARADTQYF. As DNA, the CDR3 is TGTGCCAGCAGCTTGTCAGCAGCAGCGAGGGCAGATACGCAGTATTTT. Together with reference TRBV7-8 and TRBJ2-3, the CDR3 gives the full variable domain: GAGVSQSPRYKVAKRGQDVALRCDPISGHVSLFWYQQALGQGPEFLTYFQNEAQLDKSGLPSDRFFAERPEGSVSTLKIQRTQQEDSAVYLCASSLSAAARADTQYFGPGTRLTVL.

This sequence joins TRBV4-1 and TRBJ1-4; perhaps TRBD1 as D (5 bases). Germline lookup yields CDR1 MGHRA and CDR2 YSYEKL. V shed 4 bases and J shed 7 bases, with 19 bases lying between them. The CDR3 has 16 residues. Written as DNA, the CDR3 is TGCGCCAGCAGCCCAGAACCCAGGGTGTCGCCTGAAAAACTGTTTTTT. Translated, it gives CASSPEPRVSPEKLFF.

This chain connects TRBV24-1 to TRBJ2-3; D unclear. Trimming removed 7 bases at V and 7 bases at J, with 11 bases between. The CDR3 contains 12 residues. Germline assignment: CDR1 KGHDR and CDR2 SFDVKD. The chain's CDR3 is CATSTELNTQYF. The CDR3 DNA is TGTGCCACCAGCACAGAATTAAATACGCAGTATTTT.

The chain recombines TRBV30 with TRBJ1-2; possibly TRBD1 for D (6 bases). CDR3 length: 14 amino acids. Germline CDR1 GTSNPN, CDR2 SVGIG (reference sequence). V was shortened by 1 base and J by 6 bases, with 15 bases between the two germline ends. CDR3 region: CAWSEGPGDNGYTF. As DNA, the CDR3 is TGTGCCTGGAGTGAGGGGCCAGGGGATAATGGCTACACCTTC.

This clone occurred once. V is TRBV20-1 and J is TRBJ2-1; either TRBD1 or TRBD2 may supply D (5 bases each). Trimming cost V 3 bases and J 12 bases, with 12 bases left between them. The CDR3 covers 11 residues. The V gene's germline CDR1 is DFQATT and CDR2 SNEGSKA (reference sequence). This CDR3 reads CSASIGAGQFF. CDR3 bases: TGCAGTGCTAGTATCGGGGCCGGGCAGTTCTTC.